The 5 T cell receptor beta chains below come from one sample, sequenced in a study of graft-versus-host responses after intestinal transplantation (dated by TCRdb to the early 2020s). The time point label here, explained by the study, means: cells obtained before transplantation from donor or recipient. Libraries were constructed by the immunoSEQ multiplex PCR assay. TCRdb mirrors the immuneACCESS table, restricted to in-frame sequences. Some clones are absent from its copies; in checked studies, under half trace to an unresolved V gene, and the reason for the others is unknown. In this sample the table shows 85,000 to 100,000 clones, about 93% of which occur a single time. Roughly 0.17% of the sample goes to the ten largest clones. Their antigen targets remain unknown. The sample consisted of unstimulated CD4+ T cells sorted from spleen or lymph node cells, taken before intestinal transplant. These receptor sequences come from a human donor who received an intestinal transplant.

V is TRBV27 and J is TRBJ1-4; D might be TRBD1 (5 bases). Germline lookup yields CDR1 MNHEY and CDR2 SMNVEV (reference sequence). V was cut by 7 bases and J by 0 bases, with 9 bases left in between. The CDR3 is 14 residues long. The CDR3 DNA sequence: TGTGCCAGCACCCGGACAACAACTAATGAAAAACTGTTTTTT. This gives the protein CASTRTTTNEKLFF. Complete variable domain (other parts from reference TRBV27 and TRBJ1-4): EAQVTQNPRYLITVTGKKLTVTCSQNMNHEYMSWYRQDPGLGLRQIYYSMNVEVTDKGDVPEGYKVSRKEKRNFPLILESPSPNQTSLYFCASTRTTTNEKLFFGSGTQLSVL.

The chain recombines TRBV21-1 with TRBJ1-5; TRBD1, the table's D call, was not compared with the DNA. TRBV21-1 constitutes a pseudogene. This CDR3 contains 16 residues. In DNA form, the CDR3 reads TGTGCCAGCAGGCGCCGGTCGGGCAGGGCGAAGCAGCCCCAGCATTTT. Its protein product is CASRRRSGRAKQPQHF.

The chain has TRBV4-2 and TRBJ2-3; 7 nucleotides line up with TRBD1. V shed 0 bases, J shed 13 bases, and the junction held 10 bases outside the gene matches. The CDR3 consists of 14 residues. Germline-derived CDR1 and CDR2 are LGHNA and YNFKEQ. The CDR3 DNA sequence: TGTGCCAGCAGCCAAGATTCGAGGTTGCAGGGGGAGTATTTT. As protein: CASSQDSRLQGEYF.

The rearrangement joins TRBV4-1 to TRBJ2-1; perhaps TRBD1 as D (6 bases). The CDR3 extends over 11 amino acids. Trimming shortened V by 9 bases and J by 7 bases, and 10 bases separated the two germline ends. The V gene's germline CDR1 is MGHRA and CDR2 YSYEKL. CDR3 amino acids: CASNRDNEQFF. The CDR3 DNA sequence: TGCGCCAGTAACAGGGATAATGAGCAGTTCTTC.

This clone was seen only once. This chain joins TRBV4-2 and TRBJ2-1; TRBD1 matches at 10 bases. The V segment lost 4 bases and the J segment 6 bases; nucleotides outside the gene matches: 6. Looked up from germline, CDR1 is LGHNA and CDR2 is YNFKEQ. There are 15 residues in the CDR3. The CDR3 spells CASSPRDRGSNEQFF. The CDR3 DNA is TGTGCCAGCAGCCCCCGGGACAGGGGAAGCAATGAGCAGTTCTTC.